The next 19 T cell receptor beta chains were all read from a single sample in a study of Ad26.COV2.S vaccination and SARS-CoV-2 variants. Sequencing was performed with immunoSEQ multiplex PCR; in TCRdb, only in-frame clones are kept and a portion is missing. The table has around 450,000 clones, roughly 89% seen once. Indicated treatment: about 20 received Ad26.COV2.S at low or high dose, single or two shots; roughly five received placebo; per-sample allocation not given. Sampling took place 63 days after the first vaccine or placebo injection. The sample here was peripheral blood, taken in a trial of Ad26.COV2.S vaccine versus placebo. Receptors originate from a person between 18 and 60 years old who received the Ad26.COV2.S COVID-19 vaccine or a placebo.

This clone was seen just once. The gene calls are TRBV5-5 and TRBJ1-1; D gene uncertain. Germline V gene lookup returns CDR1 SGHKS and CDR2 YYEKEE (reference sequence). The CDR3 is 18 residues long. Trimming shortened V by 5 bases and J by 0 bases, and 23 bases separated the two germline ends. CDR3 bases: TGTGCCAGCAGACTCACATGGGCGACGGGGAAAGTGAACACTGAAGCTTTCTTT. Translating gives CASRLTWATGKVNTEAFF.

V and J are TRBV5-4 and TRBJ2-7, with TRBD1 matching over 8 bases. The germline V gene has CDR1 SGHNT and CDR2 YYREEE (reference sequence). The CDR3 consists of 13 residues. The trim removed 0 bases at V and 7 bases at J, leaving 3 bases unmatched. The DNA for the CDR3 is TGTGCCAGCAGCTTGGACAGGGGGAGGGAGCAGTACTTC. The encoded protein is CASSLDRGREQYF. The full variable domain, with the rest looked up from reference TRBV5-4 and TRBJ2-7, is ETGVTQSPTHLIKTRGQQVTLRCSSQSGHNTVSWYQQALGQGPQFIFQYYREEENGRGNFPPRFSGLQFPNYSSELNVNALELDDSALYLCASSLDRGREQYFGPGTRLTVT.

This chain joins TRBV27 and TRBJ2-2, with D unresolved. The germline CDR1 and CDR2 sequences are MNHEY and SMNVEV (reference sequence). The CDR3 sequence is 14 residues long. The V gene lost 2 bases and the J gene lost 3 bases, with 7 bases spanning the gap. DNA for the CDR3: TGTGCCAGCAGTTTAGCTGTTCACACCGGGGAGCTGTTTTTT. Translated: CASSLAVHTGELFF.

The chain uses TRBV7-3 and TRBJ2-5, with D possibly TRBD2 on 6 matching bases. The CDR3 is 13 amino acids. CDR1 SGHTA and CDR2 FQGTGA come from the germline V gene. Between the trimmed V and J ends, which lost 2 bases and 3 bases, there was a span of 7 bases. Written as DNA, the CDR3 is TGTGCCAGCAGCTTAGAGCGGGAAGAGACCCAGTACTTC. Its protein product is CASSLEREETQYF.

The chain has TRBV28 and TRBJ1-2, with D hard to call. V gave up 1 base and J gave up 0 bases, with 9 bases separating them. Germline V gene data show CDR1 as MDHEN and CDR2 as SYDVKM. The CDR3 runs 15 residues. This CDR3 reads CASSLSTSPNYGYTF. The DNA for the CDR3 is TGTGCCAGCAGTTTATCTACATCCCCTAACTATGGCTACACCTTC.

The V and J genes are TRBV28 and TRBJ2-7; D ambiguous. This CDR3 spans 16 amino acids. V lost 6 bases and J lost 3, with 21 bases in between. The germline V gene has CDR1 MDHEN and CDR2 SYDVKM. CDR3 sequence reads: CASSPTAATNYYEQYF. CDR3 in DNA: TGTGCCAGCAGCCCTACGGCGGCAACCAACTACTACGAGCAGTACTTC.

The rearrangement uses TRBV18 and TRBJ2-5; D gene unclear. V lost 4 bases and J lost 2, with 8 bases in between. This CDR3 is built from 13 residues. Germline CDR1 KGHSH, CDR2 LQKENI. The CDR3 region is CASSRGEQETQYF. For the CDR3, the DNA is TGTGCCAGCTCACGAGGAGAGCAAGAGACCCAGTACTTC.

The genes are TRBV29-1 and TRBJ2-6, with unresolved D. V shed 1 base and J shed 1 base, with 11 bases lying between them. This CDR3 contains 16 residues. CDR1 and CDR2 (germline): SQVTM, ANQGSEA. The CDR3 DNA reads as TGCAGCGTTGAAGTGGATCGGCCGTCTGGGGCCAACGTCCTGACTTTC. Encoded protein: CSVEVDRPSGANVLTF.

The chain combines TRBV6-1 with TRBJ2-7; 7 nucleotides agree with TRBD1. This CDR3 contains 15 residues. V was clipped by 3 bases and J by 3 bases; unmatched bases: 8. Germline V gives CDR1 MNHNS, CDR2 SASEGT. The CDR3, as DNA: TGTGCCAGCAGTGAGTCCGGGACAGATCACTACGAGCAGTACTTC. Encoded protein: CASSESGTDHYEQYF.

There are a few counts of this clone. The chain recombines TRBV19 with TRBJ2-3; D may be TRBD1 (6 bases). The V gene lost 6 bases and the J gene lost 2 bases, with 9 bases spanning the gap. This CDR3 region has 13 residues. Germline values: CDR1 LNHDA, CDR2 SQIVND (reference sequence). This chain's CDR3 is CASSWDNTDTQYF. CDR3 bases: TGTGCCAGTAGCTGGGACAACACAGATACGCAGTATTTT.

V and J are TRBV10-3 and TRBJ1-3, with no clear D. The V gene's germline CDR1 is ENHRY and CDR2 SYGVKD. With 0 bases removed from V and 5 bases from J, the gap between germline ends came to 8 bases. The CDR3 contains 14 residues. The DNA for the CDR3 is TGTGCCATCAGTGAGTCGGTCAGAAGAAACACCATATATTTT. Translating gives CAISESVRRNTIYF.

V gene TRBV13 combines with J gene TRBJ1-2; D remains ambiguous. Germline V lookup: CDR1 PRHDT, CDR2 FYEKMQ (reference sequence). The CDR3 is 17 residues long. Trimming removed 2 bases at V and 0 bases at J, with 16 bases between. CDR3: CASSLRMDPRPNYGYTF. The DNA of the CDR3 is TGTGCCAGCAGCTTACGAATGGACCCGCGTCCTAACTATGGCTACACCTTC.

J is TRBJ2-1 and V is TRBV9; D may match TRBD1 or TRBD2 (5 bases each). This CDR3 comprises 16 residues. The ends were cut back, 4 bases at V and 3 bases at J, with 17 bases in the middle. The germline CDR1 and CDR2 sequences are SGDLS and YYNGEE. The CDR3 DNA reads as TGTGCCAGCAGCCCCTCCGGGGCTAGCAGCTACAATGAGCAGTTCTTC. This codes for CASSPSGASSYNEQFF.

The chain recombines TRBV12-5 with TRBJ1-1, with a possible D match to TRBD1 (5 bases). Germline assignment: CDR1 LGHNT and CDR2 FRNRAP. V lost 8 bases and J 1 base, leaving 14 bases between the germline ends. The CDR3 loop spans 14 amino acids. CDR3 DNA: TGTGCTAGTACCGCAGGGTGGGGGAACACTGAAGCTTTCTTT. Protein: CASTAGWGNTEAFF.

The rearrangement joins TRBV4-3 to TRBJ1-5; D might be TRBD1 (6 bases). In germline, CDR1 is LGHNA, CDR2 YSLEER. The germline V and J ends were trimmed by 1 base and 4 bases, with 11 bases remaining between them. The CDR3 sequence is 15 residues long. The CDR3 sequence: CASSQGTGRNQPQHF. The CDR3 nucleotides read TGCGCCAGCAGCCAAGGAACAGGGAGGAATCAGCCCCAGCATTTT.

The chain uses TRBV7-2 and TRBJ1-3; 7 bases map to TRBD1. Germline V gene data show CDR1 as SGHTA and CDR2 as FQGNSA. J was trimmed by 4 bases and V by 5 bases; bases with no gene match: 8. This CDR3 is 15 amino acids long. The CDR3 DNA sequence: TGTGCCAGCAGCCCTCAGACAGGGCCCGGAAACACCATATATTTT. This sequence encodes CASSPQTGPGNTIYF.

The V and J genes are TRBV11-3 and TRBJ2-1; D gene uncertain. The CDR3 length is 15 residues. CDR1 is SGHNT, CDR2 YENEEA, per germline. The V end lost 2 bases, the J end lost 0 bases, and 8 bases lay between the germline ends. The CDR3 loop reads CASSLTRSSYNEQFF. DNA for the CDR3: TGTGCCAGCAGCTTAACCAGAAGCTCCTACAATGAGCAGTTCTTC.

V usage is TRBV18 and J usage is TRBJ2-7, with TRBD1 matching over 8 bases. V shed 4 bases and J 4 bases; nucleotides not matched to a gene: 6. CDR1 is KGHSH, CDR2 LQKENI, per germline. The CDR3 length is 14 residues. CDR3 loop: CASSRNRGRYEQYF. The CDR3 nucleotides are TGTGCCAGCTCACGGAACAGGGGGAGGTACGAGCAGTACTTC.

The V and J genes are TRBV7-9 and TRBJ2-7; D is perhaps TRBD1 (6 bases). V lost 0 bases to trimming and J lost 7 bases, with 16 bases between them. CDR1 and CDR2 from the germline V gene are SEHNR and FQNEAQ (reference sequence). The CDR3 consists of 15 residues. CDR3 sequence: CASSLAQGTVGEQYF. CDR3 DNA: TGTGCCAGCAGCTTAGCCCAGGGGACGGTAGGAGAGCAGTACTTC.